These 27 T cell receptor beta chains were all obtained from the same sample, sequenced in a study of blood T cell repertoires in COVID-19. Generated by immunoSEQ multiplex PCR, the TCRdb table keeps only in-frame clones and is missing some. The sample shows 350,000 or so clones, 80% to 95% of them seen only once. Specimen: PBMCs or T cells enriched from blood (not recorded which). These receptors all stem from a woman in her twenties or thirties who had recovered from COVID-19.

The V call is TRBV3-1 (or the pseudogene TRBV3-2), the J call TRBJ2-4; 7 bases fit TRBD2. Germline assignment: CDR1 LGHDT and CDR2 YNNKEL (reference sequence). Trimming at V came to 1 base and at J to 0 bases, leaving 9 bases not matched to a gene. The CDR3 has 18 amino acids. The CDR3 sequence is CASSQASAGIIAKNIQYF. The CDR3 nucleotides read TGTGCCAGCAGCCAAGCCTCAGCGGGGATTATAGCCAAAAACATTCAGTACTTC.

This chain uses TRBV7-3 with TRBJ2-3; TRBD2 aligns across 12 bases. The CDR3 totals 15 residues. With 5 bases clipped from V and 7 bases from J, the junction kept 7 bases outside the gene matches. CDR1 is SGHTA, CDR2 FQGTGA, per germline. CDR3 loop: CASSQLAGGRHTQYF. The CDR3 DNA reads as TGTGCCAGCAGCCAACTAGCGGGGGGCCGTCATACGCAGTATTTT.

V is TRBV21-1 and J is TRBJ1-5. TRBV21-1 is described as a pseudogene. CDR3 length equals 16 residues. CDR3 sequence (DNA): TGTGCCAGCAGCAATCAAGTCCCCGATGGAGATCAGCCCCAGCATTTT. This gives the protein CASSNQVPDGDQPQHF.

This rearrangement joins TRBV5-6 to TRBJ2-3; possibly TRBD2 for D (6 bases). CDR3 length: 13 residues. The germline CDR1 and CDR2 sequences are SGHDT and YYEEEE. With 4 bases removed from V and 4 bases from J, the gap between germline ends came to 10 bases. The CDR3 coding sequence is TGTGCCAGCAGCCGGGACTCCCCAGATACGCAGTATTTT. Residues: CASSRDSPDTQYF.

The chain uses TRBV6-5 and TRBJ2-7; 10 bases line up with TRBD1. Germline-derived CDR1 and CDR2 are MNHEY and SVGAGI. V was clipped by 6 bases and J by 0 bases; unmatched bases: 5. The CDR3 has 15 amino acids. The CDR3 DNA reads TGTGCCAGCAGGTTGACAGGGGGCCTCTCCTACGAGCAGTACTTC. Translating it yields CASRLTGGLSYEQYF.

The CDR3: CASSQGIARETQYF. In DNA, the CDR3 is TGCGCCAGCAGCCAAGGAATAGCACGGGAGACCCAGTACTTC. The V call is TRBV4-1, the J call TRBJ2-5; D gene unclear. This CDR3 has 14 amino acids. V was cut by 1 base and J by 5 bases, with 11 bases left in between. Germline assignment: CDR1 MGHRA and CDR2 YSYEKL.

V usage is TRBV27 and J usage is TRBJ2-3; 8 bases are shared with TRBD2. J lost 4 bases, V lost 6 bases, and 9 bases had no gene match. The CDR3 totals 15 residues. Germline V lookup: CDR1 MNHEY, CDR2 SMNVEV (reference sequence). The CDR3 loop is CASRFAGGPADTQYF. The CDR3 nucleotides are TGTGCCAGCAGATTTGCGGGGGGCCCCGCAGATACGCAGTATTTT.

The CDR3 DNA sequence: TGTGCCAGCAGCCCCGCCCCTAGCGGGATCTACAATGAGCAGTTCTTC. As protein: CASSPAPSGIYNEQFF. V gene TRBV28 combines with J gene TRBJ2-1; 9 nucleotides line up with TRBD2. J gave up 3 bases and V 6 bases, and 9 bases lay outside the gene matches. CDR3 length equals 16 residues. Germline CDR1 is MDHEN and CDR2 is SYDVKM.

This clone was seen more than once but under ten times. The chain links TRBV18 to TRBJ1-3; 7 bases match TRBD1. V gave up 1 base and J gave up 0 bases; unmatched junction bases: 6. CDR3 length: 17 residues. Germline V CDR1 and CDR2: KGHSH, LQKENI. CDR3 bases: TGTGCCAGCTCACCACTCCAGACAGGGAACTCTGGAAACACCATATATTTT. It yields the protein CASSPLQTGNSGNTIYF.

J is TRBJ1-1 and V is TRBV5-1, with 8 bases matching TRBD1. Germline loops: CDR1 SGHRS, CDR2 YFSETQ. Trimming cost V 2 bases and J 8 bases; bases outside gene matches: 5. The length of the CDR3 is 13 residues. The CDR3, as DNA: TGCGCCAGCAGCTTATTGGGGGACAGGGAAGCTTTCTTT. Residues: CASSLLGDREAFF. The full variable domain, in which reference TRBV5-1 and TRBJ1-1 provide the parts outside the CDR3, is KAGVTQTPRYLIKTRGQQVTLSCSPISGHRSVSWYQQTPGQGLQFLFEYFSETQRNKGNFPGRFSGRQFSNSRSEMNVSTLELGDSALYLCASSLLGDREAFFGQGTRLTVV.

Comment on this clone: The junction departs from the called germline gene at one end, perhaps through a read error. The chain links TRBV6-5 to TRBJ2-5; the D gene is possibly TRBD1 (5 bases). CDR3 length: 13 residues. Per germline, CDR1 MNHEY and CDR2 SVGAGI. For the CDR3, the DNA is TGTGCCAGCAGTTACGGGGCGACAGAGGCCCAGTACTTC. This sequence encodes CASSYGATEAQYF.

The chain has TRBV20-1 and TRBJ2-7; D remains unclear. Per germline, CDR1 DFQATT and CDR2 SNEGSKA (reference sequence). This CDR3 is built from 12 residues. Trimming cost V 3 bases and J 4 bases, with 10 bases left between them. CDR3 bases: TGCAGTGCTAGTAGACACAGTTACGAGCAGTACTTC. This encodes CSASRHSYEQYF.

This sequence joins TRBV6-5 and TRBJ1-3; no reliable D call. The CDR3 length is 11 residues. The ends were cut back, 6 bases at V and 7 bases at J, with 7 bases in the middle. CDR1 MNHEY and CDR2 SVGAGI come from the germline V gene. CDR3 protein: CASRHLNTIYF. The CDR3 nucleotides are TGTGCCAGCAGACATCTTAACACCATATATTTT.

The CDR3 loop reads CASSPEAGGRLGYTF. The CDR3 coding sequence is TGTGCCAGCAGCCCCGAGGCAGGGGGGAGGCTTGGCTACACCTTC. This chain connects TRBV6-5 to TRBJ1-2; 7 bases line up with TRBD1. The CDR3 totals 15 residues. Per germline, CDR1 MNHEY and CDR2 SVGAGI. V lost 6 bases to trimming and J lost 7 bases; unmatched junction nucleotides: 14.

This chain connects TRBV27 to TRBJ2-3; a possible D gene is TRBD1 (5 bases). The CDR3 runs 15 residues. The germline gives CDR1 MNHEY, CDR2 SMNVEV (reference sequence). V shed 4 bases and J shed 0 bases, with 11 bases lying between them. The CDR3 protein is CASSSGPQSTDTQYF. The CDR3 bases are TGTGCCAGCAGTTCAGGGCCGCAAAGCACAGATACGCAGTATTTT.

The chain recombines TRBV3-1 (or the pseudogene TRBV3-2) with TRBJ2-3; 7 nucleotides match TRBD2. The CDR3 sequence is 17 residues long. Germline V gives CDR1 LGHDT, CDR2 YNNKEL (reference sequence). V lost 2 bases and J lost 5; bases outside the gene matches: 13. The CDR3 nucleotides are TGTGCCAGCAGCCAAAGCTTTCGCGGGAGTATCGGAGATACGCAGTATTTT. This sequence encodes CASSQSFRGSIGDTQYF.

V and J are TRBV10-3 and TRBJ2-1; 9 bases match TRBD2. This CDR3 is built from 14 residues. Germline values: CDR1 ENHRY, CDR2 SYGVKD. The trim removed 11 bases at V and 5 bases at J, leaving 10 bases unmatched. Here the CDR3 DNA reads TGTGCCCCCCGGAGACTAGCGGTTAACAATGAGCAGTTCTTC. Translating it yields CAPRRLAVNNEQFF.

This chain links TRBV24-1 with TRBJ1-2, with a possible D match to TRBD1 (6 bases). Germline V lookup: CDR1 KGHDR, CDR2 SFDVKD. Deletions cut 1 base from V and 0 bases from J, with 20 bases between. This CDR3 is built from 19 residues. The CDR3 here is CATSDLPGQNYSANYGYTF. Here the CDR3 DNA reads TGTGCCACCAGTGATTTACCAGGACAGAACTACTCCGCTAACTATGGCTACACCTTC.

The chain carries TRBV29-1 and TRBJ1-2; perhaps TRBD1 as D (6 bases). Germline assignment: CDR1 SQVTM and CDR2 ANQGSEA. CDR3 length: 13 amino acids. The ends were cut back, 7 bases at V and 0 bases at J, with 12 bases in the middle. CDR3 region: CSANSGANYGYTF. CDR3 sequence (DNA): TGCAGCGCAAACTCAGGGGCTAACTATGGCTACACCTTC. Together with reference TRBV29-1 and TRBJ1-2, the CDR3 gives the full variable domain: SAVISQKPSRDICQRGTSLTIQCQVDSQVTMMFWYRQQPGQSLTLIATANQGSEATYESGFVIDKFPISRPNLTFSTLTVSNMSPEDSSIYLCSANSGANYGYTFGSGTRLTVV.

The gene calls are TRBV7-9 and TRBJ1-6, with TRBD1 identical over 10 bases. The CDR3 is 15 residues long. Unmatched junction bases numbered 3, after V lost 5 bases and J lost 5 bases. CDR1 SEHNR and CDR2 FQNEAQ come from the germline V gene (reference sequence). The CDR3 nucleotides read TGTGCCAGCAGCCTGACAGGGGGCAATAATTCACCCCTCCACTTT. Protein sequence: CASSLTGGNNSPLHF.

V gene TRBV19 combines with J gene TRBJ1-3; D possibly corresponds to TRBD1 (6 bases). Trimming took 9 bases from V and 0 from J, leaving 15 bases between them. CDR3 length: 15 residues. Germline assignment: CDR1 LNHDA and CDR2 SQIVND (reference sequence). The CDR3 loop reads CASAGQPNSGNTIYF. CDR3 nucleotides: TGTGCCAGCGCCGGACAGCCGAACTCTGGAAACACCATATATTTT. Looking up the rest from reference TRBV19 and TRBJ1-3 gives the full variable domain: DGGITQSPKYLFRKEGQNVTLSCEQNLNHDAMYWYRQDPGQGLRLIYYSQIVNDFQKGDIAEGYSVSREKKESFPLTVTSAQKNPTAFYLCASAGQPNSGNTIYFGEGSWLTVV.

The V call is TRBV3-1 (or the pseudogene TRBV3-2), the J call TRBJ1-5, with D perhaps TRBD1 (5 bases). Looked up from germline, CDR1 is LGHDT and CDR2 is YNNKEL (reference sequence). Trimming removed 0 bases at V and 6 bases at J, with 12 bases between. This CDR3 has 15 amino acids. The CDR3 DNA is TGTGCCAGCAGCCAAGATATAGGGGAGGGTCAGCCCCAGCATTTT. It is translated as CASSQDIGEGQPQHF.

This sequence joins TRBV28 and TRBJ2-5; 8 nucleotides agree with TRBD2. Trimming removed 5 bases from V and 5 bases from J; junction bases left unmatched: 10. CDR3 length: 15 amino acids. Germline V gene data show CDR1 as MDHEN and CDR2 as SYDVKM. CDR3 loop: CASSPLRGGRETQYF. The CDR3 DNA is TGTGCCAGCAGTCCCCTACGGGGGGGCCGGGAGACCCAGTACTTC.

The chain employs TRBV10-3 and TRBJ2-2; 11 nucleotides agree with TRBD1. The germline gives CDR1 ENHRY, CDR2 SYGVKD. CDR3 size: 14 residues. V shed 6 bases, J shed 6 bases, and the junction held 3 bases outside the gene matches. The CDR3, as DNA: TGTGCCATCAGGCCGGGACAGGGGGCCGGGGAGCTGTTTTTT. Translation gives CAIRPGQGAGELFF.

The chain combines TRBV10-3 with TRBJ2-2; 9 bases are shared with TRBD2. This CDR3 region has 15 residues. After removal of 10 bases from V and 7 bases from J, the junction contained 13 bases not matched to a gene. Germline values: CDR1 ENHRY, CDR2 SYGVKD. The CDR3 here is CATCPGGLASGELFF. Written as DNA, the CDR3 is TGTGCCACCTGCCCCGGGGGACTAGCCAGCGGGGAGCTGTTTTTT.

This chain links TRBV30 with TRBJ2-3, with no clear D. The V gene lost 0 bases and the J gene lost 8 bases, with 12 bases spanning the gap. CDR3 size: 13 residues. Looked up from germline, CDR1 is GTSNPN and CDR2 is SVGIG (reference sequence). This chain's CDR3 is CAWSVLTAGTQYF. The CDR3 DNA reads as TGTGCCTGGAGTGTATTAACAGCCGGTACGCAGTATTTT.

This clone was counted once. The rearrangement links TRBV20-1 to TRBJ1-6; unclear D gene. Germline loops: CDR1 DFQATT, CDR2 SNEGSKA (reference sequence). CDR3 length: 11 residues. The V gene lost 5 bases and the J gene lost 9 bases, with 8 bases spanning the gap. The CDR3 DNA follows: TGCAGTGCTGGTGCCGGTTCACCCCTCCACTTT. The encoded protein is CSAGAGSPLHF.